The T cell receptor (beta chain) described here comes from a study of blood T cell repertoires in COVID-19 (dated by TCRdb to the early 2020s). As for the study more broadly: Samples covering the acute and convalescent phases of COVID-19 were provided by collaborators in the United States, Italy and Spain. The material from the prospective study consisted of cDNA or gDNA derived from T cells, B-cell-depleted T cells, or PBMCs. The dataset comprised deeply sampled blood TCRbeta repertoires from subjects exposed to, actively infected with, or recovered from COVID-19. HLA class I and class II types, where available, came from metadata supplied by the sample provider rather than from assay-based typing. A freely available public database, intended as a resource for researchers studying the immune response to SARS-CoV-2, is where the repertoires were released. Samples were obtained from the ongoing ImmuneRACE study (first 160 participants) and from approximately 1,200 subjects provided by 6 global collaborators. A de-identified subject ID, COVID-19 status, age in years and sex were almost always included in the sample metadata. Findings and caveats that apply to the study as a whole: Clinical and demographic metadata were provided uncurated, with the amount varying by source and participant.

The immunoSEQ Assay, a bias-controlled multiplex PCR, was used to amplify TCRbeta CDR3 regions from genomic DNA. The study's processing was this. Within the assay, amplification of reference gene primers was used to estimate how many nucleated cells each sample contained. To quantify the absolute abundance of each unique TCRbeta CDR3 rearrangement, sequence reads were collapsed and filtered. For each sample, productive Simpson clonality was calculated by taking the square root of Simpson's diversity index across productive rearrangements. The table comes from immuneACCESS by way of TCRdb, which keeps in-frame sequences with V and J called. Part of the clones is missing from these tables; in studies checked, under half for an unresolved V gene and the rest for unknown reasons. V, J and clone size are taken as reported in that table, and D and trimming were inferred from the DNA itself. This sample comprises about 160,000 clones, 70% to 90% of them detected only once. Roughly 3.4% of the sample rests with the top ten.

Taken from the germline V gene, the CDR1 and CDR2 loops are SGHNT and YENEEA. V gives up 3 bases and J gives up 7 bases, and the segment between their germline ends measures 9 bases. The CDR3 runs 13 amino acids, cysteine and phenylalanine included. Only the CDR3 DNA stays, 39 bases, in frame from base 1. On this clone: Its antigen is not yet known. Nothing much larger sits one base from this clone, and base qualities are not available.

Collaborating institutions collected whole blood in K2EDTA tubes following their own protocols. For TCRbeta analysis, collaborator samples were shipped as frozen whole blood, as isolated PBMCs, or as DNA extracted from either sample type. This receptor was taken from a man between 65 and 85 years old with acute or convalescent COVID-19. The chain is made from TRBV11-3 and TRBJ2-2; the D gene is possibly TRBD2, with 5 bases matching. Sequenced sample: peripheral blood. The CDR3 region: CASSFRGIGELFF. The sequenced DNA is TGTGCCAGCAGCTTTCGGGGTATCGGGGAGCTGTTTTTT.